The rows below give T cell receptor beta chains drawn from one sample of a study of shared clonotypes between healthy human individuals. Clones were sequenced by immunoSEQ multiplex PCR, and TCRdb holds only the in-frame ones, with some missing. The repertoire holds some 1,600,000 clones, with 95% to 99% as singletons. Sequenced sample: naive CD4+ T cells sorted from blood. All receptors come from a young man in good health. The CDR3 runs from the conserved cysteine through the conserved F or W. Each record gives: J gene, clone size, D gene, V gene, CDR3 protein, CDR3 DNA. The D gene is left open where the match is weak. Clone size is shown for a subset of rows, as once, few, many or a class of expanded clone.

TRBJ2-2	.	.	TRBV5-4	CASRPGGQSTGELFF	TGTGCCAGCAGACCGGGAGGACAGTCCACCGGGGAGCTGTTTTTT
TRBJ2-3	.	.	TRBV10-2	CASSEPASWDTQYF	TGCGCCAGCAGTGAGCCTGCCTCTTGGGATACGCAGTATTTT
TRBJ2-3	.	.	TRBV7-6	CASSLAVGTSTDTQYF	TGTGCCAGCAGCTTAGCGGTAGGGACAAGCACAGATACGCAGTATTTT
TRBJ2-7	.	.	TRBV6-1	CASSQARGGREQYF	TGTGCCAGCAGCCAGGCTAGAGGGGGACGCGAGCAGTACTTC
TRBJ1-1	.	.	TRBV28	CASSNQGGTEAFF	TGTGCCAGCAGTAATCAGGGCGGCACTGAAGCTTTCTTT
TRBJ2-1	.	TRBD2	TRBV9	CASSVGGLAGNNEQFF	TGTGCCAGCAGCGTAGGGGGACTAGCGGGCAACAATGAGCAGTTCTTC
TRBJ1-2	.	.	TRBV15	CATSRQRVDSDYGYTF	TGTGCCACCAGCAGACAAAGGGTGGACAGCGACTATGGCTACACCTTC
TRBJ1-2	.	TRBD1	TRBV11-2	CASSPRTGLLPNYGYTF	TGTGCCAGCAGCCCACGGACAGGGCTTTTACCTAACTATGGCTACACCTTC
TRBJ2-3	.	TRBD2	TRBV28	CATRSGTPSTDTQYF	TGTGCCACCCGAAGCGGGACCCCTAGCACAGATACGCAGTATTTT
TRBJ1-4	once	.	TRBV7-9	CASSSLSVAGGNEKLFF	TGTGCCAGCAGCTCATTATCGGTCGCTGGGGGGAATGAAAAACTGTTTTTT
TRBJ1-1	few	TRBD1	TRBV5-1	CASSFGQGNTEAFF	TGCGCCAGCAGCTTCGGACAGGGGAACACTGAAGCTTTCTTT
TRBJ2-7	.	TRBD1	TRBV19	CASSMGWTGGHEQYF	TGTGCCAGTAGTATGGGATGGACAGGGGGCCACGAGCAGTACTTC
TRBJ1-1	.	.	TRBV4-1	CASSHSGQGRGTEAFF	TGCGCCAGCAGCCATTCAGGTCAGGGACGAGGCACTGAAGCTTTCTTT
TRBJ2-7	.	.	TRBV18	CASSPLGHQNSYEQYF	TGTGCCAGCTCACCACTCGGCCACCAAAACTCGTACGAGCAGTACTTC
TRBJ2-3	.	.	TRBV6-5	CASSMRGDTQYF	TGTGCCAGCAGCATGAGGGGGGATACGCAGTATTTT
TRBJ1-2	.	.	TRBV10-1	CASSDSPGPYGYTF	TGCGCCAGCTCGGACAGCCCGGGGCCCTATGGCTACACCTTC
TRBJ2-7	.	TRBD1	TRBV5-1	CASSRWTGGYEQYF	TGCGCCAGCAGCAGGTGGACAGGGGGCTACGAGCAGTACTTC
TRBJ1-1	once	TRBD1	TRBV18	CASSSGTGIRVVNTEAFF	TGTGCCAGCTCATCCGGGACAGGGATAAGAGTGGTGAACACTGAAGCTTTCTTT
TRBJ1-1	.	.	TRBV28	CASSPHRQLMNTEAFF	TGTGCCAGCAGTCCCCATAGACAGCTGATGAACACTGAAGCTTTCTTT
TRBJ1-1	.	.	TRBV5-1	CASRRGEAVNTEAFF	TGCGCCAGCAGACGGGGGGAAGCCGTTAACACTGAAGCTTTCTTT
TRBJ2-7	.	.	TRBV25-1	CASSEPGQGLGQYF	TGTGCCAGCAGTGAACCGGGACAAGGATTGGGGCAGTACTTC
TRBJ2-7	.	.	TRBV5-1	CASSSGAIPYEWQYF	TGCGCCAGCAGCTCTGGAGCGATTCCCTACGAGTGGCAGTACTTC
TRBJ1-5	.	.	TRBV2	CASRFGANQPQHF	TGTGCCAGCAGGTTTGGTGCGAATCAGCCCCAGCATTTT
TRBJ2-7	.	.	TRBV28	CASSLLTSREQYF	TGTGCCAGCAGTTTATTGACCAGCCGCGAGCAGTACTTC
TRBJ2-7	.	TRBD2	TRBV5-4	CASSATSGRFIPYEQYF	TGTGCCAGCAGCGCGACTAGCGGGAGATTCATTCCCTACGAGCAGTACTTC
TRBJ2-7	.	TRBD2	TRBV18	CASSPDIAGGTYEQYF	TGTGCCAGCTCACCAGACATAGCGGGAGGGACCTACGAGCAGTACTTC
TRBJ2-5	.	.	TRBV27	CASSFTSQRRQETQYF	TGTGCCAGCAGTTTCACGTCCCAAAGAAGACAAGAGACCCAGTACTTC
TRBJ1-1	.	.	TRBV18	CASSPLPVNTEAFF	TGTGCCAGCTCACCACTTCCGGTGAACACTGAAGCTTTCTTT
TRBJ1-2	.	TRBD1	TRBV19	CASSRTGTNYGYTF	TGTGCCAGTAGTAGGACAGGTACCAACTATGGCTACACCTTC
TRBJ2-4	.	TRBD1	TRBV9	CASNWDSENIQYF	TGTGCCAGCAACTGGGACAGCGAAAACATTCAGTACTTC
TRBJ2-3	once	.	TRBV25-1	CASSEQGRSTDTQYF	TGTGCCAGCAGTGAACAGGGTCGGAGCACAGATACGCAGTATTTT
TRBJ2-1	.	TRBD1	TRBV28	CASRSDRANNEQFF	TGTGCCAGCAGAAGCGACAGGGCAAACAATGAGCAGTTCTTC
TRBJ2-7	.	TRBD1	TRBV6-5	CASSYSPTGRYEQYF	TGTGCCAGCAGTTACTCCCCGACAGGGCGTTACGAGCAGTACTTC
TRBJ1-2	.	.	TRBV27	CASSLSWASGGYTF	TGTGCCAGCAGTTTATCGTGGGCCTCCGGAGGCTACACCTTC
TRBJ2-7	.	TRBD1	TRBV5-1	CASSWTTGGYTYEQYF	TGCGCCAGCAGCTGGACGACAGGGGGGTATACCTACGAGCAGTACTTC
TRBJ2-1	.	TRBD2	TRBV11-2	CASSLTSGKVGEQFF	TGTGCCAGCAGCTTGACCAGCGGGAAGGTTGGTGAGCAGTTCTTC
TRBJ2-5	.	.	TRBV30	CAWSVLRVSLTPGAQYF	TGTGCCTGGAGTGTACTCAGAGTGAGCCTCACCCCTGGGGCCCAGTACTTC
TRBJ2-7	.	TRBD1	TRBV6-1	CASSGRGQGDEQYF	TGTGCCAGCAGTGGCCGGGGACAGGGGGACGAGCAGTACTTC
TRBJ1-2	.	.	TRBV28	CASSPGGANYGYTF	TGTGCCAGCAGCCCCGGGGGCGCTAACTATGGCTACACCTTC
TRBJ1-4	.	TRBD1	TRBV2	CASRREQGIGEKLFF	TGTGCCAGCAGGAGGGAACAGGGGATTGGGGAAAAACTGTTTTTT
TRBJ2-7	.	.	TRBV11-2	CASSLYGSTYEQYF	TGTGCCAGCAGCTTATACGGCTCTACCTACGAGCAGTACTTC
TRBJ2-1	.	.	TRBV27	CASSLSGWESGNEQFF	TGTGCCAGCAGTTTATCCGGGTGGGAGAGCGGGAATGAGCAGTTCTTC
TRBJ2-3	once	.	TRBV6-4	CASSDSGFPTDTQYF	TGTGCCAGCAGTGACTCTGGGTTCCCCACAGATACGCAGTATTTT
TRBJ1-2	.	.	TRBV6-1	CASSGAGRYGYTF	TGTGCCAGCAGTGGGGCGGGGAGGTATGGCTACACCTTC
TRBJ1-5	.	.	TRBV7-3	CASSFIPSGRRRDQPQHF	TGTGCCAGCAGCTTTATCCCCTCCGGCAGGAGGCGGGATCAGCCCCAGCATTTT
TRBJ2-3	.	.	TRBV10-2	CASSESEGLTDTQYF	TGCGCCAGCAGTGAGTCCGAGGGTCTCACAGATACGCAGTATTTT
TRBJ2-5	.	TRBD2	TRBV5-1	CASSLGATSGVSRETQYF	TGCGCCAGCAGCTTGGGGGCGACTAGCGGAGTCTCTCGGGAGACCCAGTACTTC
TRBJ1-4	.	.	TRBV10-1	CASSEDLNEKLFF	TGCGCCAGCAGTGAGGATCTTAATGAAAAACTGTTTTTT
TRBJ2-1	.	.	TRBV27	CASSLLGQYNEQFF	TGTGCCAGCAGTTTATTGGGGCAGTACAATGAGCAGTTCTTC
TRBJ2-5	.	.	TRBV28	CASMSQGRQETQYF	TGTGCCAGCATGAGCCAGGGGAGACAAGAGACCCAGTACTTC
TRBJ2-2	.	.	TRBV6-1	CAGQGTSFNTGELFF	TGTGCGGGACAGGGGACTAGCTTCAACACCGGGGAGCTGTTTTTT